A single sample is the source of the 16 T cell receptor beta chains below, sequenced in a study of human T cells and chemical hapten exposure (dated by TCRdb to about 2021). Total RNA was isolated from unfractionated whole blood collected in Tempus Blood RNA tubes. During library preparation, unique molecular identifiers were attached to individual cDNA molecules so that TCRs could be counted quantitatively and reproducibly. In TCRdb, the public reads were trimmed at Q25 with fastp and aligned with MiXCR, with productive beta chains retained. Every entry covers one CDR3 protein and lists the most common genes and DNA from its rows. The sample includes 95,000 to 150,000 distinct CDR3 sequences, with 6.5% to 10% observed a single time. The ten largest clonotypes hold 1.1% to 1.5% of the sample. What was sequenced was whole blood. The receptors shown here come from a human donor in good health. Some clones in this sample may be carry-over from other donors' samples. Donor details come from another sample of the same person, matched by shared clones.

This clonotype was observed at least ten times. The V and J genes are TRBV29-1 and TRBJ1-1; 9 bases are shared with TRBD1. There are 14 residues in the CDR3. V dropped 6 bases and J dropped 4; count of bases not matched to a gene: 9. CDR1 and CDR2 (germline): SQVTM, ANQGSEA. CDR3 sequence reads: CSVGTGWVGTEAFF. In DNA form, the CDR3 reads TGCAGCGTGGGGACAGGGTGGGTTGGCACTGAAGCTTTCTTT. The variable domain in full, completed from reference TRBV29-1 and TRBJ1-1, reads SAVISQKPSRDICQRGTSLTIQCQVDSQVTMMFWYRQQPGQSLTLIATANQGSEATYESGFVIDKFPISRPNLTFSTLTVSNMSPEDSSIYLCSVGTGWVGTEAFFGQGTRLTVV.

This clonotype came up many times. This chain's CDR3 is CASSYSGTGVGEQYF. The DNA for the CDR3 is TGTGCCAGCAGTTACTCCGGGACAGGGGTTGGCGAGCAGTACTTC. This chain connects TRBV6-2 or TRBV6-3 to TRBJ2-7; 10 bases map to TRBD1. This CDR3 is built from 15 residues. Germline values: CDR1 MNHEY, CDR2 SVGEGT. With V trimmed by 0 bases and J by 6 bases, 5 bases remained unmatched.

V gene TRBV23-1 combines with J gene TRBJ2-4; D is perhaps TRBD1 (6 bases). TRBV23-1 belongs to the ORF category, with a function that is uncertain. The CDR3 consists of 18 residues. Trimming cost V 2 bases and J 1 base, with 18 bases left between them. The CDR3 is CASSQVQGASVAKNIQYF. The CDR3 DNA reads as TGCGCCAGCAGTCAAGTACAGGGAGCGAGCGTTGCCAAAAACATTCAGTACTTC.

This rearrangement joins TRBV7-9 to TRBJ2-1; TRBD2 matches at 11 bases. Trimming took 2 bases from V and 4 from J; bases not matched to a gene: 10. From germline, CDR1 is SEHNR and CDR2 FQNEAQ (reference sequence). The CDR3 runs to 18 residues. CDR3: CASSLSGKGLAVYNEQFF. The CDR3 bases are TGTGCCAGCAGCTTATCAGGGAAGGGACTAGCGGTTTACAATGAGCAGTTCTTC.

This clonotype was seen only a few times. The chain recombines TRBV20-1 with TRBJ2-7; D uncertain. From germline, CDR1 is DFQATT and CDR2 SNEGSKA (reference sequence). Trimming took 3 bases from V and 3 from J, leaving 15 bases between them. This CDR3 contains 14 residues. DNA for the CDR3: TGCAGTGCTAGTCCCAATGGACCCCACTACGAGCAGTACTTC. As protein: CSASPNGPHYEQYF.

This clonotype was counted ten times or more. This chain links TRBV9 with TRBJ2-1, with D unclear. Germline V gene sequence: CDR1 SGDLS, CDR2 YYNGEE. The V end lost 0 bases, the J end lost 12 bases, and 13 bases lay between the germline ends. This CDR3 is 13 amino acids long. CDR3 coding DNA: TGTGCCAGCAGCGTAGTTGAAGAGGTGGGGCAGTTCTTC. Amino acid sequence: CASSVVEEVGQFF.

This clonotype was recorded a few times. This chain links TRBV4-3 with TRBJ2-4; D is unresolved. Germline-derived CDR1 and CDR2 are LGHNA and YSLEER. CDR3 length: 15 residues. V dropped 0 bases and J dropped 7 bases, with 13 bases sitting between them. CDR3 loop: CASSQDQDLRNIQYF. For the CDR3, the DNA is TGCGCCAGCAGCCAAGATCAGGACCTACGGAACATTCAGTACTTC.

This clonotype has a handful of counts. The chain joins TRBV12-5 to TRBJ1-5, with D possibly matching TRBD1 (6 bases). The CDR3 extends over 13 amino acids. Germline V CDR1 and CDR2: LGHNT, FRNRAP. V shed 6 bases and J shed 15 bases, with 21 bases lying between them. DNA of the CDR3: TGTGCTAGTGGACCAACAGGGAGCAGTGACTGGCATTTT. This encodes CASGPTGSSDWHF. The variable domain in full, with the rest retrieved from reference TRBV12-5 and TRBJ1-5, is DARVTQTPRHKVTEMGQEVTMRCQPILGHNTVFWYRQTMMQGLELLAYFRNRAPLDDSGMPKDRFSAEMPDATLATLKIQPSEPRDSAVYFCASGPTGSSDWHFGDGTRLSIL.

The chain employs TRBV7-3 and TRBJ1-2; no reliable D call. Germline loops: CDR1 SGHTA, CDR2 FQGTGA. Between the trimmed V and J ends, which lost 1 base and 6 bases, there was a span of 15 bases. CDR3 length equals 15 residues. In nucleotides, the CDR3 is TGTGCCAGCAGCTTAATCCCGCTAAGTCGGGATGGCTACACCTTC. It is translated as CASSLIPLSRDGYTF.

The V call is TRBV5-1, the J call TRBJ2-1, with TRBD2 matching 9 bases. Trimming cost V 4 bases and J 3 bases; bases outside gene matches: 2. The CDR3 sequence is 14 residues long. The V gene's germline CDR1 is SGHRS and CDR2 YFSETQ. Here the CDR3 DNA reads TGCGCCAGCAGCCGACTAGCGGTCTACAATGAGCAGTTCTTC. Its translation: CASSRLAVYNEQFF.

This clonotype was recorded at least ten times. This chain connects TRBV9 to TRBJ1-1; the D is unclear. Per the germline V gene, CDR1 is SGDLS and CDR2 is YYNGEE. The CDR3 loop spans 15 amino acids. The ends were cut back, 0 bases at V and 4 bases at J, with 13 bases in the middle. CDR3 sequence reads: CASSVENQLGTEAFF. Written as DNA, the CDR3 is TGTGCCAGCAGCGTAGAGAACCAACTGGGCACTGAAGCTTTCTTT.

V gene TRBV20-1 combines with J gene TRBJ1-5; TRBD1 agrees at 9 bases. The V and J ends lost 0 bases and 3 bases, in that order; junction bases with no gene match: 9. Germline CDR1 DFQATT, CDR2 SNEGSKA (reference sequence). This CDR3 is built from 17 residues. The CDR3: CSARDIRTGDYNQPQHF. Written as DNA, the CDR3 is TGCAGTGCTAGAGATATAAGGACAGGGGACTACAATCAGCCCCAGCATTTT.

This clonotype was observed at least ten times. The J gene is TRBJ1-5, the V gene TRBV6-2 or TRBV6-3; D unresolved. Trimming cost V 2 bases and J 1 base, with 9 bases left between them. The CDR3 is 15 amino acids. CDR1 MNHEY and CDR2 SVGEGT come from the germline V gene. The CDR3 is CASSYSEESNQPQHF. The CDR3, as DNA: TGTGCCAGCAGTTACAGTGAGGAGAGCAATCAGCCCCAGCATTTT.

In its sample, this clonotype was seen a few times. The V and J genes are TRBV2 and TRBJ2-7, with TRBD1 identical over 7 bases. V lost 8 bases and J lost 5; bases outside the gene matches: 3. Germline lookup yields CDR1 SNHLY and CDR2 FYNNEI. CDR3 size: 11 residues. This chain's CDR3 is CASGDSHEQYF. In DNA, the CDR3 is TGTGCCAGCGGGGACAGTCACGAGCAGTACTTC.

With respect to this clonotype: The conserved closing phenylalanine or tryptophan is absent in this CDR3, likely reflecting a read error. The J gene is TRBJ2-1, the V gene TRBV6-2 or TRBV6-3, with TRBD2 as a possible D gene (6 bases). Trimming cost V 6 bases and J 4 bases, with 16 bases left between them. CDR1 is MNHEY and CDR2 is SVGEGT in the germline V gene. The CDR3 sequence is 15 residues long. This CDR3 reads CASSDWLAPYNEQFY. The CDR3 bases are TGTGCCAGCAGCGATTGGCTAGCGCCTTACAATGAGCAGTTCTAC.

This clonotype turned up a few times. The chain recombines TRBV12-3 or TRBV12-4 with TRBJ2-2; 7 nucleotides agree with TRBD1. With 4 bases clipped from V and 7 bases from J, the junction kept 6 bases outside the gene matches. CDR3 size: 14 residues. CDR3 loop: CASSWTGRDGELFF. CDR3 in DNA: TGTGCCAGCAGTTGGACAGGTCGGGACGGGGAGCTGTTTTTT.